Each of the 25 T cell receptor beta chains below was sequenced from the same sample in a study of blood T cell repertoires in COVID-19. Sequenced by immunoSEQ multiplex PCR; TCRdb stores in-frame clones only, minus some. Among nearly 350,000 clones listed, over 80% were seen once. The specimen was peripheral blood. The receptors come from a woman aged 45-59 years with COVID-19, enrolled during active disease.

The V gene is TRBV5-5, the J gene TRBJ1-4, with 9 bases identical to TRBD1. CDR3 length: 16 amino acids. The germline V gene encodes CDR1 SGHKS and CDR2 YYEKEE (reference sequence). The ends lost 4 bases at V and 7 bases at J; junction bases unmatched: 11. The CDR3 coding sequence is TGTGCCAGCAGCCTACGGACAGGGGATCGACGTGAAAAACTGTTTTTT. Protein: CASSLRTGDRREKLFF.

This clone came up many times. J is TRBJ1-1 and V is TRBV7-9; D possibly corresponds to TRBD1 (6 bases). CDR3 length: 13 residues. The germline V gene has CDR1 SEHNR and CDR2 FQNEAQ (reference sequence). Trimming stripped 8 bases from V and 4 bases from J, with 14 bases between. The CDR3 reads CASRDMGSTEAFF. The CDR3 bases are TGTGCCAGCCGGGACATGGGGAGCACTGAAGCTTTCTTT.

The chain is built from TRBV7-2 and TRBJ2-7; TRBD2 might be the D (6 bases). The CDR3 extends over 15 amino acids. The ends were cut back, 6 bases at V and 2 bases at J, with 17 bases in the middle. Per germline, CDR1 SGHTA and CDR2 FQGNSA. CDR3 nucleotide sequence: TGTGCCAGCAGTAAGGGTGGAGGGATTCCCTACGAGCAGTACTTC. Translation: CASSKGGGIPYEQYF.

The rearrangement uses TRBV19 and TRBJ2-7; 8 nucleotides align to TRBD1. In germline, CDR1 is LNHDA, CDR2 SQIVND (reference sequence). V lost 6 bases and J lost 3; bases outside the gene matches: 7. CDR3 length: 14 residues. The CDR3 sequence: CASRTGTGLYEQYF. The DNA of the CDR3 is TGTGCCAGTAGGACCGGGACAGGCCTCTACGAGCAGTACTTC.

In nucleotides, the CDR3 is TGTGCCAGTAGTATAATTGGGCAGATGGACAACTCACCCCTCCACTTT. Its protein product is CASSIIGQMDNSPLHF. The rearrangement uses TRBV19 and TRBJ1-6; perhaps TRBD1 as D (5 bases). The ends were cut back, 2 bases at V and 10 bases at J, with 18 bases in the middle. From germline, CDR1 is LNHDA and CDR2 SQIVND (reference sequence). The CDR3 consists of 16 residues.

The chain uses TRBV5-1 and TRBJ2-7; 7 bases map to TRBD1. V shed 1 base, J shed 1 base, and the junction held 2 bases outside the gene matches. The CDR3 covers 14 residues. Germline CDR1 SGHRS, CDR2 YFSETQ. The CDR3 here is CASSLFRGSYEQYF. The CDR3 DNA reads TGCGCCAGCAGCTTGTTCAGGGGGTCCTACGAGCAGTACTTC.

The rearrangement links TRBV11-2 to TRBJ1-2; 9 bases map to TRBD1. V shed 5 bases, J shed 4 bases, and the junction held 11 bases outside the gene matches. The CDR3 contains 16 residues. The germline CDR1 and CDR2 sequences are SGHAT and FQNNGV. The CDR3 DNA follows: TGTGCCAGCAGCCCGGGACAGGGAATTCGAAGCTATGGCTACACCTTC. It yields the protein CASSPGQGIRSYGYTF.

This chain links TRBV11-3 with TRBJ2-2, with TRBD2 as a possible D gene (5 bases). The CDR3 spans 15 residues. Trimming shortened V by 1 base and J by 8 bases, and 14 bases separated the two germline ends. CDR1 is SGHNT, CDR2 YENEEA, per germline. CDR3 amino acids: CASSLGLSLQGELFF. In nucleotides, the CDR3 is TGTGCCAGCAGCTTAGGACTATCCCTTCAGGGGGAGCTGTTTTTT.

This clone was detected once. This chain uses TRBV19 with TRBJ2-7; 9 nucleotides match TRBD2. The germline CDR1 and CDR2 sequences are LNHDA and SQIVND (reference sequence). The CDR3 sequence is 13 residues long. J was trimmed by 6 bases and V by 5 bases; bases with no gene match: 5. CDR3 protein: CASSWSSGVEQYF. The CDR3 DNA sequence: TGTGCCAGTAGTTGGTCTAGCGGGGTCGAGCAGTACTTC.

This clone was seen only a few times. The rearrangement uses TRBV2 and TRBJ2-1; TRBD2 matches at 14 bases. The J segment lost 6 bases and the V segment lost 8 bases, leaving 0 bases of the junction unmatched. The CDR3 length is 13 residues. Germline-derived CDR1 and CDR2 are SNHLY and FYNNEI. The CDR3 region is CASGTSGSNEQFF. In DNA form, the CDR3 reads TGTGCCAGCGGGACTAGCGGGAGCAATGAGCAGTTCTTC.

V is TRBV5-6 and J is TRBJ1-2; 7 bases agree with TRBD1. After removal of 3 bases from V and 8 bases from J, the junction contained 4 bases not matched to a gene. CDR3 length: 12 residues. The germline CDR1 and CDR2 sequences are SGHDT and YYEEEE. The CDR3: CASSSTGRGYTF. The CDR3 nucleotides are TGTGCCAGCAGCTCGACAGGGAGAGGCTACACCTTC.

The V gene is TRBV7-9, the J gene TRBJ2-7, with 9 bases lining up with TRBD2. The CDR3 spans 15 residues. V lost 5 bases and J lost 0; bases outside the gene matches: 5. CDR1 is SEHNR, CDR2 FQNEAQ, per germline (reference sequence). The CDR3 loop is CASSRSGSSSYEQYF. The CDR3 DNA reads TGTGCCAGCAGCCGTAGCGGGAGTAGCTCCTACGAGCAGTACTTC.

The rearrangement uses TRBV7-2 and TRBJ2-1; weak D call: TRBD1 (5 bases). Germline V gene lookup returns CDR1 SGHTA and CDR2 FQGNSA. CDR3 length equals 13 residues. V lost 5 bases and J lost 6, with 11 bases in between. CDR3 DNA: TGTGCCAGCAGCCAGGGCCGAGTCAATGAGCAGTTCTTC. This gives the protein CASSQGRVNEQFF.

V gene TRBV5-4 combines with J gene TRBJ2-2; 7 bases fit TRBD1. Germline V gene lookup returns CDR1 SGHNT and CDR2 YYREEE (reference sequence). The V segment lost 2 bases and the J segment 4 bases; nucleotides outside the gene matches: 5. CDR3 size: 15 residues. CDR3 sequence (DNA): TGTGCCAGCAGCTTAACAGGGGCTGCCACCGGGGAGCTGTTTTTT. Its protein is CASSLTGAATGELFF.

The chain has TRBV5-3 and TRBJ1-2; no clear D gene. TRBV5-3 is placed among ORFs of uncertain function. V was trimmed by 5 bases and J by 7 bases, leaving 24 bases between them. CDR3 size: 16 residues. CDR3 DNA: TGTGCCAGAAGAGTAAAGTTGATGGGAGAAGGGTTTGGCTACACCTTC. Residues: CARRVKLMGEGFGYTF.

The count of this clone is one. V and J are TRBV5-1 and TRBJ1-3; D is uncertain. The CDR3 contains 12 residues. V lost 0 bases, J lost 4 bases, and 2 bases lay in between. Germline CDR1 and CDR2: SGHRS and YFSETQ. The CDR3 DNA reads TGCGCCAGCAGCTTGGCGGGAAACACCATATATTTT. Translated, it gives CASSLAGNTIYF.

This chain links TRBV2 with TRBJ2-5; a weak D match, TRBD1 (5 bases). Germline CDR1 reads SNHLY; CDR2 reads FYNNEI. This CDR3 region has 14 residues. V was trimmed by 2 bases and J by 2 bases, leaving 9 bases between them. The DNA for the CDR3 is TGTGCCAGCAGTGAAAGGACACTACAAGAGACCCAGTACTTC. Amino acids: CASSERTLQETQYF.

The chain links TRBV24-1 to TRBJ2-1, with D possibly being TRBD2 (5 bases). The CDR3 consists of 16 residues. The V end was cut by 3 bases, the J end by 4 bases, with 15 bases between. CDR1 and CDR2 (germline): KGHDR, SFDVKD. CDR3 region: CATSDPRTGNYNEQFF. DNA of the CDR3: TGTGCCACCAGTGATCCACGGACTGGAAATTACAATGAGCAGTTCTTC.

This chain uses TRBV27 with TRBJ1-1, with D maybe TRBD1 (5 bases). The length of the CDR3 is 17 residues. The V end was cut by 7 bases, the J end by 0 bases, with 21 bases between. Germline V gene lookup returns CDR1 MNHEY and CDR2 SMNVEV (reference sequence). CDR3 amino acids: CASTSGGAAILNTEAFF. CDR3 DNA: TGTGCCAGCACCTCCGGAGGGGCAGCTATTTTGAACACTGAAGCTTTCTTT.

The chain combines TRBV25-1 with TRBJ2-1; D perhaps matches TRBD2 (5 bases). Germline V lookup: CDR1 MGHDK, CDR2 SYGVNS. Trimming pared 7 bases from V and 9 bases from J, leaving 10 bases between. The CDR3 spans 11 residues. The CDR3 sequence: CASTWGVEQFF. The DNA for the CDR3 is TGTGCCAGCACCTGGGGAGTTGAGCAGTTCTTC.

The chain couples TRBV27 to TRBJ1-5; 11 positions agree with TRBD1. The ends lost 6 bases at V and 0 bases at J; junction bases unmatched: 7. This CDR3 comprises 17 residues. Germline assignment: CDR1 MNHEY and CDR2 SMNVEV (reference sequence). CDR3 amino acids: CASSPRTGGYSNQPQHF. The CDR3 DNA reads TGTGCCAGCAGCCCCAGGACAGGGGGCTATAGCAATCAGCCCCAGCATTTT.

In DNA, the CDR3 is TGTGCCACCAGCAGAGTTGGGAGGGGTCCCAGCCACGGTAGCTCCTACAATGAGCAGTTCTTC. This encodes CATSRVGRGPSHGSSYNEQFF. V is TRBV15 and J is TRBJ2-1; TRBD2 aligns across 7 bases. The CDR3 contains 21 residues. The J segment lost 0 bases and the V segment lost 1 base, leaving 18 bases of the junction unmatched. From germline, CDR1 is LNHNV and CDR2 YYDKDF (reference sequence).

The V call is TRBV15, the J call TRBJ2-5; no firm D call. The CDR3 runs to 14 residues. V gave up 8 bases and J gave up 0 bases, with 13 bases separating them. CDR1 and CDR2 (germline): LNHNV, YYDKDF (reference sequence). For the CDR3, the DNA is TGTGCCACCGGGCCAAAACGGTACCAAGAGACCCAGTACTTC. This encodes CATGPKRYQETQYF.

V usage is TRBV24-1 and J usage is TRBJ2-2; tentatively, D is TRBD1 (5 bases). V dropped 4 bases and J dropped 3 bases, with 11 bases sitting between them. Germline-derived CDR1 and CDR2 are KGHDR and SFDVKD. The CDR3 covers 15 residues. The CDR3 DNA follows: TGTGCCACCAGTGACCTTTTGACAGACACCGGGGAGCTGTTTTTT. Translating it yields CATSDLLTDTGELFF.

The rearrangement links TRBV7-9 to TRBJ1-2, with 10 bases identical to TRBD1. Per the germline V gene, CDR1 is SEHNR and CDR2 is FQNEAQ (reference sequence). This CDR3 comprises 19 residues. The trim removed 1 base at V and 0 bases at J, leaving 11 bases unmatched. The CDR3 DNA sequence: TGTGCCAGCAGCTTAGGACAGGGGGCCCTGAGACTTTCTAACTATGGCTACACCTTC. The encoded protein is CASSLGQGALRLSNYGYTF.